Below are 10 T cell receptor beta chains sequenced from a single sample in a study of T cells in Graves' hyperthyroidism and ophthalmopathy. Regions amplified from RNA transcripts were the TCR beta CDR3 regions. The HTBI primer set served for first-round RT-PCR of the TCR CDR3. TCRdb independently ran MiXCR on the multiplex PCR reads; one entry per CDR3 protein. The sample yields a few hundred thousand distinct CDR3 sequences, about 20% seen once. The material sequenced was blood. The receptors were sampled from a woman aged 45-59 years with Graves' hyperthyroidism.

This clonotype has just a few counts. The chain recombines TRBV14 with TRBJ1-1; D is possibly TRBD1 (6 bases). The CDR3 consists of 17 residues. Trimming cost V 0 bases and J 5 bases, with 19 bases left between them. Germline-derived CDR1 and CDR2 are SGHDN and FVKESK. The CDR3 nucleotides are TGTGCCAGCAGCCAAGATCGGGGGGGGGGCCAATGGACTGAAGCTTTCTTT. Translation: CASSQDRGGGQWTEAFF.

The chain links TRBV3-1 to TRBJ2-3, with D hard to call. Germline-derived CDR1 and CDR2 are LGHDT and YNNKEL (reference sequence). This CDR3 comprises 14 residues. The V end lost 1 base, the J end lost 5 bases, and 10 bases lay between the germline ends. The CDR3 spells CASSQGLFGDTQYF. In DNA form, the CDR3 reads TGTGCCAGCAGCCAAGGCTTATTCGGAGATACGCAGTATTTT.

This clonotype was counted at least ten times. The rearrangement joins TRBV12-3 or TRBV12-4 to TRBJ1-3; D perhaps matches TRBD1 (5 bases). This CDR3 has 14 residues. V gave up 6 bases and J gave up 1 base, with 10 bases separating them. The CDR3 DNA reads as TGTGCCAGCAGCCATTCAGGGTCTGGAAACACCATATATTTT. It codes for CASSHSGSGNTIYF.

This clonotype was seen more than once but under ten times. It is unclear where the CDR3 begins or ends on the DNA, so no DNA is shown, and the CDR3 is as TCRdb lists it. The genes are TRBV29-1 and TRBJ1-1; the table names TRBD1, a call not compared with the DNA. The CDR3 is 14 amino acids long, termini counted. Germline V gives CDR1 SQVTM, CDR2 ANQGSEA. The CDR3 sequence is CSVVRAGRGSGAFF.

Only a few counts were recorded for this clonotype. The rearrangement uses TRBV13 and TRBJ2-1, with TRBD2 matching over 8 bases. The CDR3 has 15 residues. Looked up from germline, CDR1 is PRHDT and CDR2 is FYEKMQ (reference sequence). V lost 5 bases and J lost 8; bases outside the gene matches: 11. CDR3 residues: CASSPQGPRGDEQFF. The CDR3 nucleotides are TGTGCCAGCAGCCCCCAAGGACCGCGGGGGGATGAGCAGTTCTTC. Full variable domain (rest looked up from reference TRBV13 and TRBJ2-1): AAGVIQSPRHLIKEKRETATLKCYPIPRHDTVYWYQQGPGQDPQFLISFYEKMQSDKGSIPDRFSAQQFSDYHSELNMSSLELGDSALYFCASSPQGPRGDEQFFGPGTRLTVL.

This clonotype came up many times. The CDR3 DNA is TGTGCCAGCAGTTGGACGGGAGACTACGAGCAGTACTTC. Protein sequence: CASSWTGDYEQYF. This sequence joins TRBV27 and TRBJ2-7; tentative D call: TRBD2 (6 bases). Germline CDR1 and CDR2: MNHEY and SMNVEV (reference sequence). Trimming cost V 4 bases and J 3 bases, with 10 bases left between them. The CDR3 consists of 13 residues.

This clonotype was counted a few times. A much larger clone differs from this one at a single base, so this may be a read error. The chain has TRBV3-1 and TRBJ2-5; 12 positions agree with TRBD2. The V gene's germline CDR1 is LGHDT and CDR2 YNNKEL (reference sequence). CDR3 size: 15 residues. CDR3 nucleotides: TGTGCCAACAGCCCTAGCGGGGGGGCTTTCGGGACCCAGTACTTC. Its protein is CANSPSGGAFGTQYF.

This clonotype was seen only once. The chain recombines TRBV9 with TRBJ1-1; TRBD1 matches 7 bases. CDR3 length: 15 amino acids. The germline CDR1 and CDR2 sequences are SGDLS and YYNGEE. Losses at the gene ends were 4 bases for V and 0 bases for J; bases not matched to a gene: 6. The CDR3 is CASSTGQVLNTEAFF. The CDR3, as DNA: TGTGCCAGCAGCACCGGACAGGTTTTGAACACTGAAGCTTTCTTT.

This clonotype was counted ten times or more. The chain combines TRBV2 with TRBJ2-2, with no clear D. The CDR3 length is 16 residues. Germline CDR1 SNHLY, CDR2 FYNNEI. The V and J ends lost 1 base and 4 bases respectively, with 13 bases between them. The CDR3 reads CASSEVRPLGTGELFF. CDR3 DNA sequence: TGTGCCAGCAGTGAAGTTCGACCTTTGGGCACCGGGGAGCTGTTTTTT.

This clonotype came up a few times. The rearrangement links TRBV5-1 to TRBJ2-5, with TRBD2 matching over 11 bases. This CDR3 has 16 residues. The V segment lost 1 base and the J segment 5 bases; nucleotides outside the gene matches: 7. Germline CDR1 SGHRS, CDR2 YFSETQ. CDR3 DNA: TGCGCCAGCAGCTTGCCCGCTAGCGGGGGGAGGGAGACCCAGTACTTC. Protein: CASSLPASGGRETQYF.